These 5 T cell receptor beta chains came from one sample sequenced in a study of T cells expressing NK-cell markers. With the 5' RACE reads reprocessed, TCRdb shows one record per CDR3 protein and no DNA. This sample's table has fewer than 400,000 distinct CDR3 sequences. The specimen was blood T cells: a sorted CD56 or NKG2C T cell subset, CD4+ or CD8+ T cells, or bulk PBMC T cells (not recorded which). The receptor set was obtained from a man between 18 and 69 years old in good health.

J is TRBJ2-3 and V is TRBV28; TCRdb outputs TRBD1, but without DNA this stays unchecked. The CDR3 extends over 13 amino acids. Germline CDR1 MDHEN, CDR2 SYDVKM. CDR3 sequence: CASIPGGGRAQYF. Supplemented by reference TRBV28 and TRBJ2-3, the full variable domain reads DVKVTQSSRYLVKRTGEKVFLECVQDMDHENMFWYRQDPGLGLRLIYFSYDVKMKEKGDIPEGYSVSREKKERFSLILESASTNQTSMYLCASIPGGGRAQYFGPGTRLTVL.

J is TRBJ2-2 and V is TRBV7-2; TCRdb outputs TRBD1, but without DNA this stays unchecked. CDR1 is SGHTA, CDR2 FQGNSA, per germline. This CDR3 is built from 14 residues. CDR3: CASSSSTGNGELFF.

The chain couples TRBV7-2 to TRBJ1-5. The V gene's germline CDR1 is SGHTA and CDR2 FQGNSA. This CDR3 comprises 15 residues. The CDR3 protein is CASSLKGSPNQPQHF.

The gene calls are TRBV7-6 and TRBJ2-7; TCRdb's D gene call, TRBD1, goes unchecked for lack of DNA. CDR1 SGHVS and CDR2 FNYEAQ come from the germline V gene. The CDR3 is 12 amino acids. The CDR3 spells CASSKGPYEQYF.

This chain's CDR3 is CASRDTGGDLTREQFF. V usage is TRBV6-1 and J usage is TRBJ2-1; without DNA, the TCRdb call of TRBD1 cannot be checked. Germline V gives CDR1 MNHNS, CDR2 SASEGT. The CDR3 consists of 16 residues.